These 24 T cell receptor beta chains originate from one sample sequenced in a study of regulatory T cells in long-lasting Graves disease. Noted time point: newly diagnosed GD, antithyroid drugs for less than 3 months. RNA extracted from PBMCs served as the sequencing template. Investigators prepared the TCR beta libraries by applying iRepertoire HTBI primers and Arm-PCR of CDR3 regions. In TCRdb, the multiplex PCR reads were re-called with MiXCR into one record per CDR3 protein. The sample consists of about 200,000 distinct CDR3 sequences, about a sixth of them appearing once. Sequencing was performed on peripheral blood mononuclear cells (PBMCs), taken at new diagnosis, from a patient treated with antithyroid drugs. These receptors came from a female donor with Graves disease.

The rearrangement links TRBV5-1 to TRBJ2-7, with a weak D call TRBD2 (7 bases). There are 15 residues in the CDR3. The germline V gene encodes CDR1 SGHRS and CDR2 YFSETQ. Trimming shortened V by 0 bases and J by 7 bases, and 17 bases separated the two germline ends. CDR3: CASSLAARGLGEQYF. The CDR3 nucleotides read TGCGCCAGCAGCTTGGCCGCGCGGGGGCTGGGGGAGCAGTACTTC.

In this sample, this clonotype turned up many times. This rearrangement joins TRBV7-9 to TRBJ2-1; 10 bases are a match to TRBD2. The germline gives CDR1 SEHNR, CDR2 FQNEAQ (reference sequence). The V and J ends lost 6 bases and 5 bases, in that order; junction bases with no gene match: 7. CDR3 size: 15 residues. The CDR3 bases are TGTGCCAGCAGGCCGACTAGCGGGCTTAACAATGAGCAGTTCTTC. It encodes CASRPTSGLNNEQFF.

This clonotype was counted many times. The chain has TRBV12-3 or TRBV12-4 and TRBJ2-3, with 7 bases fitting TRBD1. Losses at the gene ends were 11 bases for V and 5 bases for J; bases not matched to a gene: 10. The CDR3 is 13 amino acids. The CDR3 spells CASSEGALDTQYF. The CDR3 DNA reads TGTGCCTCCTCTGAGGGGGCACTAGATACGCAGTATTTT.

At least ten counts were recorded for this clonotype. The rearrangement uses TRBV7-9 and TRBJ2-3; D is unresolved. The CDR3 has 14 residues. The germline CDR1 and CDR2 sequences are SEHNR and FQNEAQ (reference sequence). Trimming removed 1 base from V and 4 bases from J, with 9 bases in between. The CDR3: CASSLGRRPDTQYF. CDR3 coding DNA: TGTGCCAGCAGCTTAGGTCGCAGACCAGATACGCAGTATTTT.

This clonotype appeared many times. J is TRBJ2-5 and V is TRBV7-2, with 9 bases lining up with TRBD1. The CDR3 is made up of 15 amino acids. CDR1 SGHTA and CDR2 FQGNSA come from the germline V gene. V was pared by 1 base and J by 3 bases, with 3 bases of the junction left unmatched. CDR3 coding DNA: TGTGCCAGCAGCTTAGGGGGACAGGGTAAAGAGACCCAGTACTTC. The encoded protein is CASSLGGQGKETQYF.

This clonotype was found many times. The chain uses TRBV28 and TRBJ1-2; tentative D call: TRBD1 (5 bases). The length of the CDR3 is 14 residues. V lost 2 bases and J lost 7, with 14 bases in between. Germline V gene sequence: CDR1 MDHEN, CDR2 SYDVKM. DNA of the CDR3: TGTGCCAGCAGTTTAGGTCGGGGGAAAGGTGGCTACACCTTC. Amino acid sequence: CASSLGRGKGGYTF.

This clonotype came up many times. V usage is TRBV11-3 and J usage is TRBJ2-7; D may be TRBD1 (5 bases). Trimming removed 4 bases from V and 4 bases from J, with 14 bases in between. Germline CDR1 SGHNT, CDR2 YENEEA. The CDR3 is made up of 14 amino acids. Here the CDR3 reads CASSSLDRRYEQYF. Here the CDR3 DNA reads TGTGCCAGCAGCTCTCTCGACAGACGATACGAGCAGTACTTC.

This clonotype was seen many times. Written as DNA, the CDR3 is TGTGCCAGCAGCCCCCGGTGGGGGACGGCCAATGAGCAGTTCTTC. Its translation is CASSPRWGTANEQFF. The rearrangement uses TRBV7-3 and TRBJ2-1; D assignment may be TRBD1 or TRBD2 (5 bases each). The CDR3 loop spans 15 amino acids. Looked up from germline, CDR1 is SGHTA and CDR2 is FQGTGA. V was pared by 5 bases and J by 6 bases, with 17 bases between.

This clonotype was recorded at least ten times. The V and J genes are TRBV10-3 and TRBJ2-5; 11 nucleotides agree with TRBD2. The CDR3 runs to 17 residues. The V gene's germline CDR1 is ENHRY and CDR2 SYGVKD. Trimming cost V 6 bases and J 3 bases; bases outside gene matches: 12. The CDR3 protein is CAIRPGQEGLAEETQYF. CDR3 in DNA: TGTGCCATCAGACCTGGACAGGAGGGACTAGCGGAAGAGACCCAGTACTTC.

This clonotype was counted a single time. Its ends do not fully match the called genes, so a read error is possible. V and J are TRBV6-1 and TRBJ1-5; no firm D call. Germline CDR1 MNHNS, CDR2 SASEGT. The CDR3 runs 13 residues. The CDR3 DNA is TGTGCCAACAGTCGGCGGGAGAATCAGCCCCAGCATTTT. This translates into CANSRRENQPQHF.

This clonotype was seen at least ten times. The chain uses TRBV18 and TRBJ2-2, with 9 positions matching TRBD1. CDR1 KGHSH and CDR2 LQKENI come from the germline V gene. V was pared by 2 bases and J by 3 bases, with 4 bases of the junction left unmatched. The CDR3 totals 16 residues. CDR3 sequence reads: CASSPWTGVDTGELFF. CDR3 coding DNA: TGTGCCAGCTCACCATGGACAGGGGTCGACACCGGGGAGCTGTTTTTT.

In its sample, this clonotype was seen many times. The chain is built from TRBV5-1 and TRBJ2-3; TRBD2 matches at 8 bases. This CDR3 is built from 17 residues. The V and J ends lost 4 bases and 1 base, in that order; junction bases with no gene match: 11. Germline CDR1 is SGHRS and CDR2 is YFSETQ. CDR3 in amino acids: CASSLTPGSGGTDTQYF. CDR3 coding DNA: TGCGCCAGCAGCCTCACTCCGGGTAGCGGGGGCACAGATACGCAGTATTTT.

This clonotype was counted many times. The J gene is TRBJ1-2, the V gene TRBV20-1; D gene uncertain. The CDR3 contains 15 residues. V was cut by 1 base and J by 6 bases, with 18 bases left in between. Per the germline V gene, CDR1 is DFQATT and CDR2 is SNEGSKA (reference sequence). CDR3 DNA: TGCAGTGCTAGAGCTATGGCAGCTCCTCCTCATGGCTACACCTTC. Its protein product is CSARAMAAPPHGYTF.

This clonotype was seen more than once but under ten times. Sequence at one end of the junction differs from germline and may be a read error. The chain joins TRBV4-3 to TRBJ2-1, with 9 bases fitting TRBD2. The germline gives CDR1 LGHNA, CDR2 YSLEER. The CDR3 runs 16 residues. The CDR3, as DNA: TGCGCCAGCAGCCGCACGACTAGCGGCCTCTACAATAAGCAGTTCTTC. It yields the protein CASSRTTSGLYNKQFF.

This clonotype was found many times. CDR3 protein: CSARGSSDYEQYF. DNA for the CDR3: TGCAGTGCTAGGGGTTCCAGTGACTACGAGCAGTACTTC. This chain uses TRBV20-1 with TRBJ2-7; no definite D call. V dropped 3 bases and J dropped 3 bases, with 12 bases sitting between them. CDR3 length: 13 amino acids. CDR1 and CDR2 from the germline V gene are DFQATT and SNEGSKA (reference sequence).

With regard to this clonotype: This sequence is one base from a far larger clone and is likely a read error. This chain connects TRBV9 to TRBJ2-3, with a tentative D call TRBD2 (8 bases). CDR1 is SGDLS and CDR2 is YYNGEE in the germline V gene. The CDR3 totals 17 residues. CDR3 coding DNA: TGTGCCAGCAGGAGCAGGGGGACTAGGGGAGTCTCGGATACGCAGTGTTTT. It translates to CASRSRGTRGVSDTQCF.

This clonotype was picked up many times. V usage is TRBV5-1 and J usage is TRBJ2-5; the D gene could be TRBD1 or TRBD2 (6 bases each). This CDR3 contains 14 residues. Deletions cut 6 bases from V and 1 base from J, with 13 bases between. Per germline, CDR1 SGHRS and CDR2 YFSETQ. DNA of the CDR3: TGCGCCAGCACAATATGGGGGGCCCAAGAGACCCAGTACTTC. Translating it yields CASTIWGAQETQYF.

This clonotype has more than one count but fewer than ten. This clone may be a read error of a much larger clone one base away. The chain combines TRBV3-1 with TRBJ2-1; 8 bases match TRBD1. The CDR3 loop spans 14 amino acids. In germline, CDR1 is LGHDT, CDR2 YNNKEL (reference sequence). CDR3 loop: CASSQAGGYDEQFF. For the CDR3, the DNA is TGTGCCAGCAGCCAAGCAGGGGGCTACGATGAGCAGTTCTTC.

This clonotype was detected ten times or more. The rearrangement joins TRBV18 to TRBJ2-1; no reliable D call. Trimming took off 8 bases at V and 1 base at J, with 15 bases between the two ends. Germline values: CDR1 KGHSH, CDR2 LQKENI. The CDR3 extends over 15 amino acids. CDR3: CASRGSFGSYNEQFF. CDR3 sequence (DNA): TGTGCCAGCCGCGGCTCGTTTGGGTCCTACAATGAGCAGTTCTTC.

The sample holds many counts of this clonotype. J is TRBJ1-5 and V is TRBV6-5; the D gene is possibly TRBD1 (5 bases). CDR1 is MNHEY, CDR2 SVGAGI, per germline. This CDR3 region has 16 residues. Trimming pared 0 bases from V and 7 bases from J, leaving 16 bases between. The CDR3 sequence is CASSYSNPGLGQPQHF. Here the CDR3 DNA reads TGTGCCAGCAGTTACTCGAATCCGGGGCTAGGGCAGCCCCAGCATTTT.

This clonotype was seen ten or more times. At one of its ends the junction is not consistent with the germline gene, which may arise from a read error. V and J are TRBV7-9 and TRBJ2-1; 9 bases line up with TRBD2. The germline V gene encodes CDR1 SEHNR and CDR2 FQNEAQ (reference sequence). CDR3 length equals 17 residues. CDR3 protein: CASSLGRSSGSYNEQFF. The CDR3 DNA sequence: TGTGCCAGCAGCTTAGGGAGGAGTAGCGGGAGCTACAATGAACAGTTCTTC.

V and J are TRBV10-3 and TRBJ1-1; 11 bases line up with TRBD1. The J segment lost 5 bases and the V segment lost 6 bases, leaving 5 bases of the junction unmatched. This CDR3 comprises 14 residues. From germline, CDR1 is ENHRY and CDR2 SYGVKD. CDR3 bases: TGTGCCATCAGCACCGGGACAGGGGGGACTGAAGCTTTCTTT. Its translation is CAISTGTGGTEAFF.

Many counts were recorded for this clonotype. The chain couples TRBV19 to TRBJ1-1; 7 bases match TRBD1. Per germline, CDR1 LNHDA and CDR2 SQIVND (reference sequence). This CDR3 contains 13 residues. V trimming: 7 bases; J trimming: 6 bases; junction bases outside the gene matches: 8. DNA of the CDR3: TGTGCCAGTATACGGGACAGTTGGGCTGAAGCTTTCTTT. Translated, it gives CASIRDSWAEAFF.

This clonotype was seen repeatedly, ten times or more. The chain carries TRBV6-5 and TRBJ2-5; 9 bases fit TRBD2. J gave up 5 bases and V 2 bases, and 12 bases lay outside the gene matches. The CDR3 contains 17 residues. CDR1 and CDR2 from the germline V gene are MNHEY and SVGAGI. CDR3 residues: CASSYDSAGGLEETQYF. CDR3 bases: TGTGCCAGCAGTTACGATTCGGCGGGAGGGCTGGAGGAGACCCAGTACTTC.